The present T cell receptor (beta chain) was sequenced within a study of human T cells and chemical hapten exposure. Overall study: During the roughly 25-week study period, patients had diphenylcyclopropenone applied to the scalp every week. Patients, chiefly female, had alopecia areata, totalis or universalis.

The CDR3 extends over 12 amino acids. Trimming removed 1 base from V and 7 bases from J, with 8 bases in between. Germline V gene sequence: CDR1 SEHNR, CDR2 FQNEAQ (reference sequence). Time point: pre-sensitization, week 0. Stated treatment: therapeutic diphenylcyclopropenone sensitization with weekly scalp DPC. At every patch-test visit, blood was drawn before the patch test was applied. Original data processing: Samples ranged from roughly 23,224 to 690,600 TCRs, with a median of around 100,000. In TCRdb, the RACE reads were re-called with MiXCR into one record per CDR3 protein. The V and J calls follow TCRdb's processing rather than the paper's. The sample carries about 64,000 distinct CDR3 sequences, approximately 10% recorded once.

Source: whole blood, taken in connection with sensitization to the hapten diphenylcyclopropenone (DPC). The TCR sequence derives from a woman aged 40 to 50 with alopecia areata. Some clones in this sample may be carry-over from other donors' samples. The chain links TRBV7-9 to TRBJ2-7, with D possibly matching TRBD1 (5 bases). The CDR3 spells CASSLEGQEQYF. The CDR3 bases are TGTGCCAGCAGCTTAGAGGGGCAGGAGCAGTACTTC.